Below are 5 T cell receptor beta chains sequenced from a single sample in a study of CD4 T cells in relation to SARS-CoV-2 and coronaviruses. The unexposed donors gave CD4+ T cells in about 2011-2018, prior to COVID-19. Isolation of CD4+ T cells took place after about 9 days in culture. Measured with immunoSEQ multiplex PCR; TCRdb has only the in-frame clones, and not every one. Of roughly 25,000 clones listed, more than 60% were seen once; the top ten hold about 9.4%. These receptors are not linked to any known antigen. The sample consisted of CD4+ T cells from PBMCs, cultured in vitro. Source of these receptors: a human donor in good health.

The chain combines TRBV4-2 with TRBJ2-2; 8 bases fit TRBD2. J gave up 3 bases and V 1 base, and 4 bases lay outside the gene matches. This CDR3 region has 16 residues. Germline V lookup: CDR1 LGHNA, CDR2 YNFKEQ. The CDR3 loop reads CASSQGTREDTGELFF. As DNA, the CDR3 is TGTGCCAGCAGCCAAGGGACGCGGGAGGACACCGGGGAGCTGTTTTTT.

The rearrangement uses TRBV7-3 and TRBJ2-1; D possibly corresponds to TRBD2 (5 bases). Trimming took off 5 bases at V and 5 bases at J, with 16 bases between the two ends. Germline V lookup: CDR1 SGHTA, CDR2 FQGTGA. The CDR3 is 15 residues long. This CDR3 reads CASSTGEGWDNEQFF. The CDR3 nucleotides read TGTGCCAGCAGCACGGGCGAGGGCTGGGACAATGAGCAGTTCTTC.

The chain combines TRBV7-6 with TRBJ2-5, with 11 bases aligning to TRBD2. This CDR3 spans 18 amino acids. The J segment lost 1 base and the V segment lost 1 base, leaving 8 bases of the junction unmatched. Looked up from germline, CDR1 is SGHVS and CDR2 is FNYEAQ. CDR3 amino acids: CASSLEGSGGASQETQYF. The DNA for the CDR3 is TGTGCCAGCAGCTTAGAGGGTAGCGGGGGGGCGAGCCAAGAGACCCAGTACTTC.

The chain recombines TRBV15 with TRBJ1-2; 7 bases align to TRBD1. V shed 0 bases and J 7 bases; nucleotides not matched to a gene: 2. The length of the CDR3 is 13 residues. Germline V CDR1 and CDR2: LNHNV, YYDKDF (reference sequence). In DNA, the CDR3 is TGTGCCACCAGCAGAGAGACAGGGAGTGGCTACACCTTC. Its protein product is CATSRETGSGYTF. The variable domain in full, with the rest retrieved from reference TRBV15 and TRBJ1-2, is DAMVIQNPRYQVTQFGKPVTLSCSQTLNHNVMYWYQQKSSQAPKLLFHYYDKDFNNEADTPDNFQSRRPNTSFCFLDIRSPGLGDTAMYLCATSRETGSGYTFGSGTRLTVV.

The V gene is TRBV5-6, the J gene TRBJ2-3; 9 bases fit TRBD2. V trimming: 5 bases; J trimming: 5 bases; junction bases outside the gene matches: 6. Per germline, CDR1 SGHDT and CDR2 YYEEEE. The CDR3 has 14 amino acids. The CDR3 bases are TGTGCCAGCAGGCCCGAACTAGCGGGAGATACGCAGTATTTT. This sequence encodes CASRPELAGDTQYF.